These 20 T cell receptor beta chains were sequenced from one sample in a study of vaccination effects on CD4 cells after COVID-19 (dated by TCRdb to between 2020 and 2023). Their recognized antigens are unknown. Libraries were built with the immunoSEQ multiplex PCR assay. TCRdb carries this immuneACCESS record with in-frame sequences only. Its versions omit some clonotypes, under half of them owing to an unresolved V gene in the studies checked, with the rest unexplained. This sample holds about 23,000 clones; roughly two thirds were observed only once. The ten largest clonotypes hold approximately 5% of the sample. In the ViraFEST assay, PBMC were stimulated with viral peptide pools, and antigen-specific CD4+ T cell clonotypes were then identified by expansion using TCR sequencing. After around 11 days of culture, CD4+ T cells were isolated with the EasySep CD4+ T cell isolation kit. Negative nucleocapsid antibody results before and after vaccination confirmed that the healthy vaccine recipients had no prior SARS-CoV-2 infection.

The sample here was CD4+ T cells from PBMCs cultured with SARS-CoV-2 spike peptides, taken before COVID-19 vaccination. Sample cell subset or site, as interpreted from the label and publication: SARS-CoV-2 spike overlapping peptide pool stimulation. All receptors derive from a human donor who received a COVID-19 vaccine.

This clone was seen a handful of times. The sample carries other DNA sequences with the same CDR3. The gene calls are TRBV5-1 and TRBJ2-5, with D unclear. CDR3 length: 12 amino acids. In germline, CDR1 is SGHRS, CDR2 YFSETQ. The V and J ends lost 2 bases and 2 bases respectively, with 4 bases between them. The CDR3 protein is CASSFDQETQYF. CDR3 bases: TGCGCCAGCAGCTTTGATCAAGAGACCCAGTACTTC.

This clone has only a few counts. V usage is TRBV19 and J usage is TRBJ1-5; possibly TRBD1 for D (5 bases). The germline CDR1 and CDR2 sequences are LNHDA and SQIVND (reference sequence). V lost 5 bases, J lost 5 bases, and 13 bases lay in between. The CDR3 loop spans 14 amino acids. CDR3 sequence (DNA): TGTGCCAGTAGTGGGCCCCGGGACGATCAGCCCCAGCATTTT. Protein: CASSGPRDDQPQHF.

The V and J genes are TRBV5-1 and TRBJ1-1; D gene uncertain. V lost 6 bases and J 1 base, leaving 10 bases between the germline ends. Germline-derived CDR1 and CDR2 are SGHRS and YFSETQ. There are 13 residues in the CDR3. The CDR3 DNA sequence: TGCGCCAGCACTAGAGAAAGGAACACTGAAGCTTTCTTT. Protein sequence: CASTRERNTEAFF. Based on the CDR3 plus reference TRBV5-1 and TRBJ1-1, the full variable domain is KAGVTQTPRYLIKTRGQQVTLSCSPISGHRSVSWYQQTPGQGLQFLFEYFSETQRNKGNFPGRFSGRQFSNSRSEMNVSTLELGDSALYLCASTRERNTEAFFGQGTRLTVV.

This clone was recorded a few times. CDR3 DNA: TGTGCCAGCAGTGGGGGTACCTTTAACTATGGCTACACCTTC. Amino acid sequence: CASSGGTFNYGYTF. The chain recombines TRBV2 with TRBJ1-2; no definite D call. In germline, CDR1 is SNHLY, CDR2 FYNNEI. The CDR3 runs 14 residues. Trimming pared 4 bases from V and 1 base from J, leaving 10 bases between.

The chain recombines TRBV3-1 (or the pseudogene TRBV3-2) with TRBJ2-4, with D uncertain. The CDR3 consists of 15 residues. Germline V gene sequence: CDR1 LGHDT, CDR2 YNNKEL (reference sequence). Trimming shortened V by 0 bases and J by 2 bases, and 8 bases separated the two germline ends. This CDR3 is CASSQETLTKNIQYF. The DNA of the CDR3 is TGTGCCAGCAGCCAAGAGACATTGACCAAAAACATTCAGTACTTC.

The chain links TRBV19 to TRBJ1-1, with 7 bases identical to TRBD1. The germline CDR1 and CDR2 sequences are LNHDA and SQIVND (reference sequence). The CDR3 consists of 16 residues. The V gene end was trimmed by 0 bases and the J gene end by 0 bases; junction bases not matched to a gene: 4. CDR3 sequence reads: CASSIDSTGVNTEAFF. The CDR3, as DNA: TGTGCCAGTAGTATAGACTCAACAGGGGTGAACACTGAAGCTTTCTTT.

The chain has TRBV7-9 and TRBJ1-5, with 8 bases lining up with TRBD1. The V gene end was trimmed by 5 bases and the J gene end by 4 bases; junction bases not matched to a gene: 7. This CDR3 comprises 15 residues. In germline, CDR1 is SEHNR, CDR2 FQNEAQ (reference sequence). The CDR3 nucleotides read TGTGCCAGCAGCGTACAGGGGGGTAGGAATCAGCCCCAGCATTTT. It codes for CASSVQGGRNQPQHF.

This clone appeared a few times. The chain combines TRBV3-1 (or the pseudogene TRBV3-2) with TRBJ1-2; 7 bases align to TRBD1. V was pared by 0 bases and J by 4 bases, with 5 bases of the junction left unmatched. The CDR3 extends over 15 amino acids. The germline V gene encodes CDR1 LGHDT and CDR2 YNNKEL (reference sequence). The CDR3 DNA sequence: TGTGCCAGCAGCCAAGATACGGGACAGCGCTATGGCTACACCTTC. Its protein product is CASSQDTGQRYGYTF.

The V gene is TRBV5-5, the J gene TRBJ2-2; D may be TRBD2 (6 bases). CDR1 is SGHKS and CDR2 is YYEKEE in the germline V gene (reference sequence). The CDR3 totals 15 residues. The V end lost 4 bases, the J end lost 4 bases, and 14 bases lay between the germline ends. CDR3 nucleotides: TGTGCCAGCAGCGTCGGGAGCAGCTCCACCGGGGAGCTGTTTTTT. Translated, it gives CASSVGSSSTGELFF.

The chain has TRBV30 and TRBJ2-3; D is ambiguous. Between the trimmed V and J ends, which lost 1 base and 3 bases, there was a span of 8 bases. This CDR3 is built from 13 residues. Germline lookup yields CDR1 GTSNPN and CDR2 SVGIG (reference sequence). The CDR3 here is CAWSDPRTDTQYF. The DNA for the CDR3 is TGTGCCTGGAGTGACCCCAGGACAGATACGCAGTATTTT.

The CDR3 region is CASSRRDFQFF. The CDR3 nucleotides read TGTGCCAGCAGCCGTCGGGACTTTCAGTTCTTC. The rearrangement links TRBV11-2 to TRBJ2-1; tentative D call: TRBD2 (6 bases). CDR1 SGHAT and CDR2 FQNNGV come from the germline V gene. The CDR3 extends over 11 amino acids. Deletions cut 5 bases from V and 13 bases from J, with 12 bases between.

V usage is TRBV11-2 and J usage is TRBJ1-3; D gene ambiguous. V was cut by 4 bases and J by 3 bases, with 10 bases left in between. The germline gives CDR1 SGHAT, CDR2 FQNNGV. The CDR3 extends over 14 amino acids. The CDR3: CASSSYRDGNTIYF. DNA of the CDR3: TGTGCCAGCAGCTCATACAGAGATGGAAACACCATATATTTT.

This chain uses TRBV5-4 with TRBJ2-3; possibly TRBD1 for D (5 bases). This CDR3 has 13 residues. Trimming cost V 5 bases and J 6 bases, with 13 bases left between them. Per the germline V gene, CDR1 is SGHNT and CDR2 is YYREEE (reference sequence). The CDR3 DNA reads as TGTGCCAGCAGATTTCAGGGTTCCGATACGCAGTATTTT. This codes for CASRFQGSDTQYF. The whole variable domain, filled in from reference TRBV5-4 and TRBJ2-3, reads ETGVTQSPTHLIKTRGQQVTLRCSSQSGHNTVSWYQQALGQGPQFIFQYYREEENGRGNFPPRFSGLQFPNYSSELNVNALELDDSALYLCASRFQGSDTQYFGPGTRLTVL.

The CDR3 loop is CASSYRTGVNTEAFF. In nucleotides, the CDR3 is TGTGCCAGCAGTTACCGGACAGGGGTTAACACTGAAGCTTTCTTT. The J gene is TRBJ1-1, the V gene TRBV6-2 or TRBV6-3, with TRBD1 matching over 9 bases. The V gene's germline CDR1 is MNHEY and CDR2 SVGEGT. V gave up 2 bases and J gave up 2 bases; unmatched junction bases: 3. This CDR3 region has 15 residues.

The chain uses TRBV5-1 and TRBJ1-2; D possibly corresponds to TRBD1 (5 bases). Germline lookup yields CDR1 SGHRS and CDR2 YFSETQ. The CDR3 has 16 amino acids. Deletions cut 0 bases from V and 8 bases from J, with 20 bases between. CDR3 nucleotides: TGCGCCAGCAGCTTGGGGTCCGGGACGGGCCTTAACGGCTACACCTTC. It yields the protein CASSLGSGTGLNGYTF.

This clone was counted only a few times. DNA for the CDR3: TGTGCCAGCAGCTTGTACCGGGACAGGGGTCGATCCTACAATGAGCAGTTCTTC. It yields the protein CASSLYRDRGRSYNEQFF. The chain employs TRBV5-6 and TRBJ2-1, with 10 positions matching TRBD1. Germline V CDR1 and CDR2: SGHDT, YYEEEE. V gave up 1 base and J gave up 1 base; unmatched junction bases: 8. The CDR3 totals 18 residues.

This chain connects TRBV19 to TRBJ1-6; a possible D gene is TRBD1 (5 bases). CDR1 LNHDA and CDR2 SQIVND come from the germline V gene (reference sequence). Trimming took 6 bases from V and 7 from J, leaving 16 bases between them. CDR3 size: 15 residues. The DNA of the CDR3 is TGTGCCAGTAGACCTGAGTGGGGCGCGAATTCACCCCTCCACTTT. Translated: CASRPEWGANSPLHF.

The rearrangement joins TRBV5-6 to TRBJ1-2, with 8 bases that match TRBD1. The junction had 7 bases not matched to a gene; V was cut back by 4 bases and J by 5 bases. Germline V lookup: CDR1 SGHDT, CDR2 YYEEEE. This CDR3 comprises 14 residues. CDR3 nucleotides: TGTGCCAGCAGCCCACCGGGACAGGTATATGGCTACACCTTC. This encodes CASSPPGQVYGYTF.

DNA for the CDR3: TGTGCCAGCAGTTCCGGACAGGGGTGGAATCAGCCCCAGCATTTT. It specifies CASSSGQGWNQPQHF. The chain recombines TRBV6-5 with TRBJ1-5; TRBD1 matches at 9 bases. The trim removed 4 bases at V and 4 bases at J, leaving 5 bases unmatched. Germline assignment: CDR1 MNHEY and CDR2 SVGAGI. The CDR3 has 15 residues.

V is TRBV11-2 and J is TRBJ1-2; TRBD1 aligns across 7 bases. There are 14 residues in the CDR3. With V trimmed by 6 bases and J by 4 bases, 8 bases remained unmatched. Germline CDR1 SGHAT, CDR2 FQNNGV. The CDR3 DNA is TGTGCCAGCAGTAAAACAGGGGAAGCCTATGGCTACACCTTC. The encoded protein is CASSKTGEAYGYTF.